Shown below are 22 T cell receptor beta chains from a single sample sequenced in a study of radiotherapy plus CTLA-4 blockade in lung cancer. Libraries were prepared by immunoSEQ multiplex PCR; TCRdb keeps only in-frame clonotypes and omits some of them. The repertoire includes about 120,000 clones, just under 80% of them detected once, and about 5% sits in the top ten. The sequences come from peripheral blood, collected from a patient treated with radiotherapy plus ipilimumab. Receptor source: a human donor with non-small cell lung cancer who had a partial response to radiotherapy plus ipilimumab.

This CDR3 reads CASSTLLDDEQFF. Written as DNA, the CDR3 is TGCGCCAGCAGCACCTTGCTAGACGATGAGCAGTTCTTC. The V call is TRBV5-1, the J call TRBJ2-1; D unresolved. Trimming shortened V by 4 bases and J by 8 bases, and 13 bases separated the two germline ends. The CDR3 sequence is 13 residues long. The V gene's germline CDR1 is SGHRS and CDR2 YFSETQ.

This chain connects TRBV14 to TRBJ2-5, with 7 bases matching TRBD1. There are 14 residues in the CDR3. Germline CDR1 reads SGHDN; CDR2 reads FVKESK. Unmatched junction bases numbered 4, after V lost 4 bases and J lost 2 bases. CDR3 sequence reads: CASSPGQIQETQYF. CDR3 sequence (DNA): TGTGCCAGCAGCCCGGGACAGATACAAGAGACCCAGTACTTC.

The V gene is TRBV28, the J gene TRBJ1-2; 8 bases map to TRBD1. Germline V CDR1 and CDR2: MDHEN, SYDVKM. This CDR3 has 14 amino acids. J gave up 7 bases and V 7 bases, and 11 bases lay outside the gene matches. The CDR3 here is CASIVRGRLGGYTF. CDR3 DNA sequence: TGTGCCAGCATCGTCAGGGGGCGACTTGGTGGCTACACCTTC.

Here the CDR3 DNA reads TGCGCCAGCAGCGCAACTAGCGGGATCTTGAATGAGCAGTTCTTC. Amino acids: CASSATSGILNEQFF. The chain links TRBV5-1 to TRBJ2-1, with 10 bases lining up with TRBD2. The V and J ends lost 4 bases and 7 bases, in that order; junction bases with no gene match: 8. The CDR3 loop spans 15 amino acids. Germline assignment: CDR1 SGHRS and CDR2 YFSETQ.

CDR3 DNA: TGTGCCAGCAGTGAACTGGGCAGCAGTCTGTATGGCACCTTC. Translated: CASSELGSSLYGTF. The rearrangement joins TRBV2 to TRBJ1-2; D gene uncertain. Germline V gene sequence: CDR1 SNHLY, CDR2 FYNNEI. Trimming removed 2 bases from V and 13 bases from J, with 20 bases in between. The CDR3 contains 14 residues.

The gene calls are TRBV30 and TRBJ2-2; the match to TRBD1 covers 7 bases. Germline loops: CDR1 GTSNPN, CDR2 SVGIG (reference sequence). The CDR3 is 14 amino acids. J lost 6 bases, V lost 3 bases, and 7 bases had no gene match. CDR3 amino acids: CAWRFDRVAGELFF. As DNA, the CDR3 is TGTGCCTGGAGGTTTGACAGGGTTGCCGGGGAGCTGTTTTTT.

The chain couples TRBV5-4 to TRBJ2-5; the match to TRBD1 covers 7 bases. The J call may be in error: the DNA end matches TRBJ2-7 better. Germline CDR1 reads SGHNT; CDR2 reads YYREEE (reference sequence). The CDR3 sequence is 14 residues long. Written as DNA, the CDR3 is TGTGCCAGCAGCTTAAGGGGGCGCACCCACGAGCAGTACTTC. This sequence encodes CASSLRGRTHEQYF.

V gene TRBV7-2 combines with J gene TRBJ1-5; D is possibly TRBD1 (6 bases). V shed 5 bases and J shed 6 bases, with 17 bases lying between them. This CDR3 has 15 amino acids. The V gene's germline CDR1 is SGHTA and CDR2 FQGNSA. In nucleotides, the CDR3 is TGTGCCAGCAGCCCAAAGGGTCCAGGGGCTCAGCCCCAGCATTTT. Amino acids: CASSPKGPGAQPQHF.

The rearrangement uses TRBV10-3 and TRBJ2-5; 7 bases line up with TRBD1. The CDR3 has 13 amino acids. Looked up from germline, CDR1 is ENHRY and CDR2 is SYGVKD. The trim removed 4 bases at V and 5 bases at J, leaving 4 bases unmatched. The CDR3 region has the DNA TGTGCCATCAGTGGAGGGGGCTGGGAGACCCAGTACTTC. It translates to CAISGGGWETQYF.

The chain uses TRBV27 and TRBJ2-3; 7 bases agree with TRBD2. The CDR3 is made up of 14 amino acids. The V segment lost 5 bases and the J segment 7 bases; nucleotides outside the gene matches: 9. Germline assignment: CDR1 MNHEY and CDR2 SMNVEV (reference sequence). CDR3: CASSDLAAVHTQYF. CDR3 nucleotides: TGTGCCAGCAGTGACCTAGCGGCAGTCCATACGCAGTATTTT.

The gene calls are TRBV5-1 and TRBJ2-1; D might be TRBD1 (5 bases). This CDR3 has 15 residues. V was trimmed by 0 bases and J by 5 bases, leaving 12 bases between them. Germline lookup yields CDR1 SGHRS and CDR2 YFSETQ. CDR3: CASSLARAYNNEQFF. The CDR3 DNA is TGCGCCAGCAGCTTGGCCAGGGCCTACAACAATGAGCAGTTCTTC.

The V call is TRBV2, the J call TRBJ2-5; tentative D call: TRBD2 (6 bases). With the DNA end fitting TRBJ2-7 better, the J assignment may be wrong. This CDR3 region has 13 residues. The germline gives CDR1 SNHLY, CDR2 FYNNEI. The CDR3 nucleotides read TGTGCCAGCAGGGCGGGGTTCTCCTACGAGCAGTACTTC. Encoded protein: CASRAGFSYEQYF.

V and J are TRBV6-5 and TRBJ2-2; D call uncertain. Germline lookup yields CDR1 MNHEY and CDR2 SVGAGI. With 6 bases removed from V and 3 bases from J, the gap between germline ends came to 8 bases. This CDR3 is built from 13 residues. The CDR3 DNA follows: TGTGCCAGCAGCCAAAGCTACACCGGGGAGCTGTTTTTT. Protein sequence: CASSQSYTGELFF.

The chain couples TRBV7-3 to TRBJ2-2; tentatively, D is TRBD1 (5 bases). With 4 bases removed from V and 1 base from J, the gap between germline ends came to 7 bases. CDR3 length equals 14 residues. Germline CDR1 SGHTA, CDR2 FQGTGA. The CDR3 reads CASSSQGNTGELFF. The CDR3 bases are TGTGCCAGCAGCTCCCAGGGGAACACCGGGGAGCTGTTTTTT.

This chain connects TRBV19 to TRBJ1-1, with D maybe TRBD1 (6 bases). The CDR3 is 13 amino acids. Germline CDR1 is LNHDA and CDR2 is SQIVND (reference sequence). Between the trimmed V and J ends, which lost 3 bases and 8 bases, there was a span of 13 bases. This chain's CDR3 is CASSIGRGTEAFF. DNA of the CDR3: TGTGCCAGTAGTATCGGGAGGGGGACGGAAGCTTTCTTT.

V usage is TRBV6-5 and J usage is TRBJ1-2; D is undetermined. The germline V and J ends were trimmed by 5 bases and 1 base, with 8 bases remaining between them. The CDR3 length is 13 residues. CDR1 is MNHEY and CDR2 is SVGAGI in the germline V gene. The CDR3 DNA follows: TGTGCCAGCAGTCTTCGGGGTAACTATGGCTACACCTTC. Amino acid sequence: CASSLRGNYGYTF.

In its sample, this clone was seen once. CDR3 sequence (DNA): TGTGCCAGCAGTTACGGGAGTAATGAAAAACTGTTTTTT. Translating it yields CASSYGSNEKLFF. This chain uses TRBV6-5 with TRBJ1-4; D call uncertain. This CDR3 has 13 amino acids. Germline assignment: CDR1 MNHEY and CDR2 SVGAGI. The V end lost 2 bases, the J end lost 4 bases, and 5 bases lay between the germline ends.

This clone is categorized as medium-sized. The chain links TRBV18 to TRBJ2-7, with 13 bases that match TRBD2. The CDR3 contains 17 residues. J lost 0 bases, V lost 4 bases, and 6 bases had no gene match. The germline V gene encodes CDR1 KGHSH and CDR2 LQKENI. The CDR3 DNA is TGTGCCAGCTCACTGTACGGGACTAGCGGGACCTCCTACGAGCAGTACTTC. It specifies CASSLYGTSGTSYEQYF. Complete variable domain (other parts from reference TRBV18 and TRBJ2-7): NAGVMQNPRHLVRRRGQEARLRCSPMKGHSHVYWYRQLPEEGLKFMVYLQKENIIDESGMPKERFSAEFPKEGPSILRIQQVVRGDSAAYFCASSLYGTSGTSYEQYFGPGTRLTVT.

The chain has TRBV7-6 and TRBJ1-5; D is ambiguous. The CDR3 has 16 amino acids. V lost 2 bases, J lost 3 bases, and 14 bases lay in between. Germline V gives CDR1 SGHVS, CDR2 FNYEAQ. CDR3 sequence reads: CASSLSVAGPNQPQHF. In DNA, the CDR3 is TGTGCCAGCAGCTTATCGGTGGCAGGCCCCAATCAGCCCCAGCATTTT. Looking up the rest from reference TRBV7-6 and TRBJ1-5 gives the full variable domain: GAGVSQSPRYKVTKRGQDVALRCDPISGHVSLYWYRQALGQGPEFLTYFNYEAQQDKSGLPNDRFSAERPEGSISTLTIQRTEQRDSAMYRCASSLSVAGPNQPQHFGDGTRLSIL.

The rearrangement links TRBV7-2 to TRBJ1-4, with a tentative D call TRBD1 (6 bases). The CDR3 runs to 15 residues. The V gene lost 3 bases and the J gene lost 8 bases, with 16 bases spanning the gap. Germline CDR1 SGHTA, CDR2 FQGNSA. In DNA, the CDR3 is TGTGCCAGCAGCTTTGTGGGGGGGCTAGGAGAAAAACTGTTTTTT. Its protein product is CASSFVGGLGEKLFF.

J is TRBJ2-5 and V is TRBV6-5; D is uncertain. The CDR3 is 16 amino acids. Between the trimmed V and J ends, which lost 0 bases and 5 bases, there was a span of 16 bases. Germline loops: CDR1 MNHEY, CDR2 SVGAGI. The CDR3 protein is CASSYSPHSLRETQYF. In DNA, the CDR3 is TGTGCCAGCAGTTACTCCCCCCATTCTTTGCGGGAGACCCAGTACTTC.

The chain links TRBV18 to TRBJ2-7; TRBD1 matches 7 bases. The trim removed 4 bases at V and 3 bases at J, leaving 6 bases unmatched. CDR3 length equals 14 residues. Germline-derived CDR1 and CDR2 are KGHSH and LQKENI. DNA for the CDR3: TGTGCCAGCTCACTGACACGGACAGGCTACGAGCAGTACGTC. Protein sequence: CASSLTRTGYEQYV.